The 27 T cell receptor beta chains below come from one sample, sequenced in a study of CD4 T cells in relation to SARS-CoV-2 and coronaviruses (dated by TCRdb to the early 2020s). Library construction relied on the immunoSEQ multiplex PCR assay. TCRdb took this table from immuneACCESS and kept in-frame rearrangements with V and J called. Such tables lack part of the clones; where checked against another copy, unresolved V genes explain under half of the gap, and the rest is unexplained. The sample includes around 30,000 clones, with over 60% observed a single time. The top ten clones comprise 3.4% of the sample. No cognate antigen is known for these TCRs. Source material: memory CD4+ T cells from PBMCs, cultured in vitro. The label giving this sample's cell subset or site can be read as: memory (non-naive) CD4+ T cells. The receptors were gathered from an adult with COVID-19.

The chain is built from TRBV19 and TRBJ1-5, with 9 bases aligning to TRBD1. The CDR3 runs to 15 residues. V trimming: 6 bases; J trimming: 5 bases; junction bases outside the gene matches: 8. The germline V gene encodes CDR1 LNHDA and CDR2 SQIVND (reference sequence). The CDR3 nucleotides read TGTGCCAGTAGGGGGGGCCGGACAGGGGATCAGCCCCAGCATTTT. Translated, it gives CASRGGRTGDQPQHF.

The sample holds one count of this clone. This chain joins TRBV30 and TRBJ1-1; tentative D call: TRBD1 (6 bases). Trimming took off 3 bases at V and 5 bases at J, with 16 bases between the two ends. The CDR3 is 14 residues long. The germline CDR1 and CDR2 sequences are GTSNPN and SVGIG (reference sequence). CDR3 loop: CAWRPSGGGTEAFF. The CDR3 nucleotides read TGTGCCTGGAGGCCCTCAGGAGGGGGGACTGAAGCTTTCTTT.

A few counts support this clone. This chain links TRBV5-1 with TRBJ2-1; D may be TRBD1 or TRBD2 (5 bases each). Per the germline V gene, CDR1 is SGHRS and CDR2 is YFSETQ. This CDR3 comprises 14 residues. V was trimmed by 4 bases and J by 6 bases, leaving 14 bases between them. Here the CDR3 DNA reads TGCGCCAGCAGCCGGGACCCCTCTATCAATGAGCAGTTCTTC. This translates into CASSRDPSINEQFF. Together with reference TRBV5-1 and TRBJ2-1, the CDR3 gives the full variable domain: KAGVTQTPRYLIKTRGQQVTLSCSPISGHRSVSWYQQTPGQGLQFLFEYFSETQRNKGNFPGRFSGRQFSNSRSEMNVSTLELGDSALYLCASSRDPSINEQFFGPGTRLTVL.

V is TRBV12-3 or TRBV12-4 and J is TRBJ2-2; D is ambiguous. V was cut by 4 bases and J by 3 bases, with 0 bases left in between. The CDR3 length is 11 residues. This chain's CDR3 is CASSYTGELFF. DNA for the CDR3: TGTGCCAGCAGTTACACCGGGGAGCTGTTTTTT.

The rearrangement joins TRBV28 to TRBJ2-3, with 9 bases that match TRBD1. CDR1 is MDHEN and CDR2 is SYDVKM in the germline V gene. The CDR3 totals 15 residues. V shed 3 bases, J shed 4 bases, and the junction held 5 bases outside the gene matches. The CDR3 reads CASSFWDRVADTQYF. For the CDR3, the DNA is TGTGCCAGCAGTTTTTGGGACAGGGTTGCAGATACGCAGTATTTT.

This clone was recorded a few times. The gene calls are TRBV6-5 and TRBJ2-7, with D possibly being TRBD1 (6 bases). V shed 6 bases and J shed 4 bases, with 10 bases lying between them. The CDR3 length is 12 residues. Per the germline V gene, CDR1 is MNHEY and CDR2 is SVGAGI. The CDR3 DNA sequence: TGTGCCAGCAGAGCACAGGGATACGAGCAGTACTTC. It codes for CASRAQGYEQYF.

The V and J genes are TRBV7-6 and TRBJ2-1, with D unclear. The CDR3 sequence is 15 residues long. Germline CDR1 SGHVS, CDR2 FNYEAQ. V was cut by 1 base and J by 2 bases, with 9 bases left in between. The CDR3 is CASSLGLVPYNEQFF. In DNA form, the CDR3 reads TGTGCCAGCAGCTTAGGGCTAGTTCCCTACAATGAGCAGTTCTTC.

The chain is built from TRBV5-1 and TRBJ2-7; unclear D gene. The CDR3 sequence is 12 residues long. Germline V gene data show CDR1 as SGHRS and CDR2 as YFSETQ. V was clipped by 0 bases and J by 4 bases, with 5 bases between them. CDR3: CASSLDAYEQYF. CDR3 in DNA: TGCGCCAGCAGCTTGGACGCATACGAGCAGTACTTC. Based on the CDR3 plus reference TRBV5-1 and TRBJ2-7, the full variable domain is KAGVTQTPRYLIKTRGQQVTLSCSPISGHRSVSWYQQTPGQGLQFLFEYFSETQRNKGNFPGRFSGRQFSNSRSEMNVSTLELGDSALYLCASSLDAYEQYFGPGTRLTVT.

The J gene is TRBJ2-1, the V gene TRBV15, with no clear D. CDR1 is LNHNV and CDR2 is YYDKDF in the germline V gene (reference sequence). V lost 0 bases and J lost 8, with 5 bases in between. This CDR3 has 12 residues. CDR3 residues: CATSRDFYEQFF. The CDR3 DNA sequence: TGTGCCACCAGCAGAGATTTCTATGAGCAGTTCTTC.

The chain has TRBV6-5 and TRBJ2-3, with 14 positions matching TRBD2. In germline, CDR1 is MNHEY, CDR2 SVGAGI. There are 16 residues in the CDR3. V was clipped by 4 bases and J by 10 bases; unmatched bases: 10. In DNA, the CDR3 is TGTGCCAGCAGTTGGGGACTAGCGGGAGTAGGAGGACCGCAGTATTTT. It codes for CASSWGLAGVGGPQYF.

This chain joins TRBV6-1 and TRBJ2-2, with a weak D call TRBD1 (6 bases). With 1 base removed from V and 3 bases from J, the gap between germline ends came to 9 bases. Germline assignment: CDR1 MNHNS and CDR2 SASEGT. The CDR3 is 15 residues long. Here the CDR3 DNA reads TGTGCCAGCAGTGAAGGGACAGAGGACACCGGGGAGCTGTTTTTT. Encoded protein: CASSEGTEDTGELFF.

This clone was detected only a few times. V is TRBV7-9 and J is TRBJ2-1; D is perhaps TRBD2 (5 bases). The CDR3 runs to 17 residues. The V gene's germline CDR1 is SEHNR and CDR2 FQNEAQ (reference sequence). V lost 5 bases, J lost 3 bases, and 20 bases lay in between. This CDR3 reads CASSPPEGRLGYNEQFF. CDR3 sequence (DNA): TGTGCCAGCAGCCCACCTGAGGGTCGGTTAGGCTACAATGAGCAGTTCTTC.

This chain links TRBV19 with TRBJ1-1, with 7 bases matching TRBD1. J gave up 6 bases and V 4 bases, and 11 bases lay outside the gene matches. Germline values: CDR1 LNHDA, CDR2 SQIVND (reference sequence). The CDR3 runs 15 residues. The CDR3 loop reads CASSTRQGLTAEAFF. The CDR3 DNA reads TGTGCCAGTAGTACACGACAGGGTCTAACCGCTGAAGCTTTCTTT.

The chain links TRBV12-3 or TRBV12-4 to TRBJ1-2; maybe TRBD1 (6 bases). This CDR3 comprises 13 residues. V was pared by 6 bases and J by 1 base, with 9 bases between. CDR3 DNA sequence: TGTGCCAGCAGAGGGGGAGATAACTATGGCTACACCTTC. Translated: CASRGGDNYGYTF.

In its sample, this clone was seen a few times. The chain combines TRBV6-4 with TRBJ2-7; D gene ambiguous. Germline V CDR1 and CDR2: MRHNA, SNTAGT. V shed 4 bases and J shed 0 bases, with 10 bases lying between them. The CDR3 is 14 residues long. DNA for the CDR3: TGTGCCAGCAGTGTGGACGCCAGCTCCTACGAGCAGTACTTC. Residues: CASSVDASSYEQYF.

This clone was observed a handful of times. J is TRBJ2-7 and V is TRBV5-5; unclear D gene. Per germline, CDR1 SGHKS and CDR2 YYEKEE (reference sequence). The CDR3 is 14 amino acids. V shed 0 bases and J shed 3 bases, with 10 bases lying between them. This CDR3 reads CASSLDRNNYEQYF. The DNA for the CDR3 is TGTGCCAGCAGCTTGGACAGAAATAACTACGAGCAGTACTTC.

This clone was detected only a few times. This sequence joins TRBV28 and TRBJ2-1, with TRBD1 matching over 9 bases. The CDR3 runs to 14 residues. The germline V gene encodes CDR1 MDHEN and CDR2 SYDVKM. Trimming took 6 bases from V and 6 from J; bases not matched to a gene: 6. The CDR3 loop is CASSRDRVSNEQFF. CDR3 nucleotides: TGTGCCAGCAGCCGGGACAGGGTATCCAATGAGCAGTTCTTC.

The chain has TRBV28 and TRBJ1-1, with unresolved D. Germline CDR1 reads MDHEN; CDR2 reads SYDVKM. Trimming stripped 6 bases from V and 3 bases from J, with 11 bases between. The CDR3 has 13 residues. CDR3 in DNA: TGTGCCAGCAGCCTTAGACTGGACACTGAAGCTTTCTTT. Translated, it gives CASSLRLDTEAFF.

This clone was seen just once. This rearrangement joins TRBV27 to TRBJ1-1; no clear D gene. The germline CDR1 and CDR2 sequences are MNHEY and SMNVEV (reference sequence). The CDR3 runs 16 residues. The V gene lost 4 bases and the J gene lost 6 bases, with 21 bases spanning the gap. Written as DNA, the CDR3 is TGTGCCAGCAGTTCACCCATCCAGGCTGCAGGAGCTGAAGCTTTCTTT. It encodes CASSSPIQAAGAEAFF.

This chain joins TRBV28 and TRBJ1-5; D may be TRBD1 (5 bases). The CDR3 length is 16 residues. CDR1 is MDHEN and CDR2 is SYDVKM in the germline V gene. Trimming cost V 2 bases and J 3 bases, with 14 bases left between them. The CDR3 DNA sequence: TGTGCCAGCAGTTTACAGGGAAGGCTATACAATCAGCCCCAGCATTTT. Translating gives CASSLQGRLYNQPQHF.

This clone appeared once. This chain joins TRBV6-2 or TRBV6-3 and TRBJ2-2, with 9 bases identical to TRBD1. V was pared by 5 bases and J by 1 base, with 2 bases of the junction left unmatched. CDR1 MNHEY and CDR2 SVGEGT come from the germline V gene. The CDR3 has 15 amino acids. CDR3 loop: CASSRTGENTGELFF. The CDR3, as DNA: TGTGCCAGCAGTAGGACAGGGGAGAACACCGGGGAGCTGTTTTTT.

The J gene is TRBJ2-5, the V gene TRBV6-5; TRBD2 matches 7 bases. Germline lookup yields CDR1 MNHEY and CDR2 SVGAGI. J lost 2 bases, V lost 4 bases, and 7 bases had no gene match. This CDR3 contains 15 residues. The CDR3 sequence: CASSWGGSIQETQYF. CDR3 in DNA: TGTGCCAGCAGTTGGGGCGGGAGCATACAAGAGACCCAGTACTTC.

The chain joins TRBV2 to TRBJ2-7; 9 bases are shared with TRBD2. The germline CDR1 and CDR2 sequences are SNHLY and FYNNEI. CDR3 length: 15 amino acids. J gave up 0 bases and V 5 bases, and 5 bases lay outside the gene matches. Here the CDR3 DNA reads TGTGCCAGCAGTCTTACTAGCGGGTACTCCTACGAGCAGTACTTC. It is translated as CASSLTSGYSYEQYF. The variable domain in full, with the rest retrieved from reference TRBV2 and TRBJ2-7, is EPEVTQTPSHQVTQMGQEVILRCVPISNHLYFYWYRQILGQKVEFLVSFYNNEISEKSEIFDDQFSVERPDGSNFTLKIRSTKLEDSAMYFCASSLTSGYSYEQYFGPGTRLTVT.

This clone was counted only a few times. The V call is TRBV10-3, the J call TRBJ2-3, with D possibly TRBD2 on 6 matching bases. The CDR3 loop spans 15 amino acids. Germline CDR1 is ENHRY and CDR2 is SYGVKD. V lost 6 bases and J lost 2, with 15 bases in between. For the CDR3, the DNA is TGTGCCATCAGGGGGAGTAGCGGAACCACAGATACGCAGTATTTT. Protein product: CAIRGSSGTTDTQYF.

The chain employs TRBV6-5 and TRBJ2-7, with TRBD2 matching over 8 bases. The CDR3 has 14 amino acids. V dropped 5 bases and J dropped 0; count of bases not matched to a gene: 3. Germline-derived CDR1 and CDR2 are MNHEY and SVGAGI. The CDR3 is CASSRLASSYEQYF. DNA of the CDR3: TGTGCCAGCAGTAGACTAGCGAGCTCCTACGAGCAGTACTTC.

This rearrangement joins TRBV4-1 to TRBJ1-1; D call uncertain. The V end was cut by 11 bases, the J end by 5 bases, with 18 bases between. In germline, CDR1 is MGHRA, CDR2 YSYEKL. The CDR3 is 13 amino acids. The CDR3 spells CASLGNKVTEAFF. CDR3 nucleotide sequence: TGCGCCTCATTGGGGAATAAGGTAACTGAAGCTTTCTTT.

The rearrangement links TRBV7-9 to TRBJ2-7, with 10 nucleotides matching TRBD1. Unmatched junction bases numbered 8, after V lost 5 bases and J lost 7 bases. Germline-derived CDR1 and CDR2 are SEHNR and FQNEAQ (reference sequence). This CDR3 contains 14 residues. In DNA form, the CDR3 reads TGTGCCAGCAGCCCAGGACAGGGGGGTTTTGAGCAGTACTTC. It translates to CASSPGQGGFEQYF.